Each of the 14 T cell receptor beta chains below was sequenced from the same sample in a study of blood T cell repertoires in COVID-19 (dated by TCRdb to the early 2020s). The method behind the library was the immunoSEQ multiplex PCR assay. The clones in this table, taken by TCRdb from immuneACCESS, are in-frame only. Not every clone is retained; where verified, under half of the shortfall comes from an unresolved V gene, and the cause of the rest is unknown. This sample has some 150,000 clones in its table, and roughly 87% of those were observed once. The ten top clones hold around 1.2% of the sample. The sequenced sample was PBMCs or T cells enriched from blood (not recorded which). The receptor set was obtained from a human donor with acute COVID-19. The donor label of this sample is uncertain.

This sequence joins TRBV7-2 and TRBJ1-6, with D unclear. The CDR3 extends over 13 amino acids. V was pared by 8 bases and J by 6 bases, with 11 bases between. CDR1 and CDR2 from the germline V gene are SGHTA and FQGNSA. The CDR3 region is CASVEYLNSPLHF. Here the CDR3 DNA reads TGTGCCAGCGTGGAGTACCTTAATTCACCCCTCCACTTT.

For the CDR3, the DNA is TGTGCCAGCAGTCCTTCGAGGGGGAGCTATGGCTACACCTTC. Amino acids: CASSPSRGSYGYTF. This chain joins TRBV27 and TRBJ1-2, with TRBD1 as a possible D gene (6 bases). V was cut by 5 bases and J by 4 bases, with 14 bases left in between. The CDR3 has 14 amino acids. Looked up from germline, CDR1 is MNHEY and CDR2 is SMNVEV (reference sequence).

Only a few counts were recorded for this clone. J is TRBJ1-2 and V is TRBV7-9, with D possibly matching TRBD1 (6 bases). V lost 4 bases and J lost 2, with 14 bases in between. This CDR3 spans 15 amino acids. In germline, CDR1 is SEHNR, CDR2 FQNEAQ (reference sequence). The CDR3 reads CASSSQGLYNYGYTF. CDR3 DNA: TGTGCCAGCAGCTCACAGGGTTTATACAACTATGGCTACACCTTC. Full variable domain (remainder filled in from reference TRBV7-9 and TRBJ1-2): DTGVSQNPRHKITKRGQNVTFRCDPISEHNRLYWYRQTLGQGPEFLTYFQNEAQLEKSRLLSDRFSAERPKGSFSTLEIQRTEQGDSAMYLCASSSQGLYNYGYTFGSGTRLTVV.

This chain uses TRBV5-1 with TRBJ1-1; TRBD1 might be the D (6 bases). In germline, CDR1 is SGHRS, CDR2 YFSETQ. Trimming removed 4 bases at V and 4 bases at J, with 17 bases between. This CDR3 region has 15 residues. The CDR3 DNA reads as TGCGCCAGCAGCAATTTGGACAGCCTAGTCACTGAAGCTTTCTTT. It is translated as CASSNLDSLVTEAFF.

The chain recombines TRBV7-2 with TRBJ1-2; TRBD1 matches 8 bases. The CDR3 runs 14 residues. CDR1 SGHTA and CDR2 FQGNSA come from the germline V gene. V shed 5 bases, J shed 5 bases, and the junction held 7 bases outside the gene matches. The CDR3 DNA is TGTGCCAGCAGCGGACAGGGCTCGGGTTATGGCTACACCTTC. The encoded protein is CASSGQGSGYGYTF.

The chain carries TRBV21-1 and TRBJ2-7; the table gives TRBD1 as D, unverified against the DNA. TRBV21-1 has pseudogene status. The CDR3 totals 17 residues. The CDR3 spells CASSKGAGGNAPYEQYF. CDR3 bases: TGTGCCAGCAGCAAAGGTGCAGGGGGCAACGCACCCTACGAGCAGTACTTC.

The V gene is TRBV20-1, the J gene TRBJ1-1; tentative D call: TRBD1 (5 bases). The CDR3 covers 12 residues. V was trimmed by 3 bases and J by 4 bases, leaving 9 bases between them. Germline CDR1 and CDR2: DFQATT and SNEGSKA (reference sequence). The CDR3 nucleotides read TGCAGTGCTAGTGCTGACAGCACTGAAGCTTTCTTT. Translated, it gives CSASADSTEAFF.

The chain couples TRBV21-1 to TRBJ1-6. TRBV21-1 is a pseudogene locus. The CDR3 sequence is 14 residues long. In nucleotides, the CDR3 is TGTGCCAGCAGCAAAGACCTAGCCCTCTTGCCCCTCCACTTT. Protein: CASSKDLALLPLHF.

The CDR3 protein is CASSPQQGSEAFF. For the CDR3, the DNA is TGTGCCAGCAGCCCACAACAGGGATCCGAAGCTTTCTTT. V usage is TRBV9 and J usage is TRBJ1-1; weak D call: TRBD1 (6 bases). This CDR3 spans 13 amino acids. Germline CDR1 reads SGDLS; CDR2 reads YYNGEE. V shed 4 bases and J shed 8 bases, with 15 bases lying between them.

This clone was counted a single time. The rearrangement links TRBV6-6 to TRBJ1-4; tentative D call: TRBD1 (5 bases). The germline CDR1 and CDR2 sequences are MNHNY and SVGAGI (reference sequence). V lost 8 bases and J 5 bases, leaving 18 bases between the germline ends. The CDR3 runs 15 residues. CDR3 in DNA: TGTGCCAGCGGGGGGACCAGACAGCGAAATGAAAAACTGTTTTTT. It codes for CASGGTRQRNEKLFF.

V is TRBV13 and J is TRBJ1-1, with D hard to call. The CDR3 is 12 residues long. Trimming cost V 3 bases and J 2 bases, with 4 bases left between them. The germline gives CDR1 PRHDT, CDR2 FYEKMQ (reference sequence). The CDR3 region is CASSFYNTEAFF. The DNA of the CDR3 is TGTGCCAGCAGCTTTTATAACACTGAAGCTTTCTTT.

The chain joins TRBV18 to TRBJ2-2; the D gene is possibly TRBD2 (6 bases). V was cut by 3 bases and J by 3 bases, with 11 bases left in between. The CDR3 consists of 15 residues. Germline V gives CDR1 KGHSH, CDR2 LQKENI. CDR3 in amino acids: CASSPRRLDTGELFF. The CDR3, as DNA: TGTGCCAGCTCACCGCGCAGACTAGACACCGGGGAGCTGTTTTTT.

This chain links TRBV5-1 with TRBJ1-1; possibly TRBD1 for D (6 bases). The germline CDR1 and CDR2 sequences are SGHRS and YFSETQ. CDR3 length: 15 amino acids. Trimming left V 6 bases short and J 3 bases short, with 18 bases between. The CDR3 loop is CASTTGGRQDTEAFF. The CDR3 DNA sequence: TGCGCCAGCACCACGGGGGGCAGACAGGACACTGAAGCTTTCTTT.

The table lists this clone with a count of one. The J gene is TRBJ1-1, the V gene TRBV9; the D gene is possibly TRBD1 (6 bases). Germline loops: CDR1 SGDLS, CDR2 YYNGEE. The V end lost 4 bases, the J end lost 8 bases, and 15 bases lay between the germline ends. The CDR3 covers 13 residues. The CDR3, as DNA: TGTGCCAGCAGCCACGACCCCGACAGGGAAGCTTTCTTT. Protein product: CASSHDPDREAFF.